The rows below give T cell receptor beta chains drawn from one sample of a study of cytomegalovirus exposure and HLA in healthy donors. Measured with immunoSEQ multiplex PCR; TCRdb has only the in-frame clones, and not every one. The profile covers about 35,000 clones, with approximately 80% appearing a single time and about 6.3% taken by the ten largest. Sequenced sample: PBMCs. These receptors all come from a male donor in good health and CMV-seronegative. Each CDR3 is given with its conserved first and last residue. The D gene is left open where the match is weak. The size of a clone is reported for some rows only, either as once, few or many, or as a class for expanded clones.

TRBJ1-3,TRBV6-5,TRBD1,13,once,CASSGTAGNTIYF,TGTGCCAGCTCTGGGACAGCTGGAAACACCATATATTTT
TRBJ2-1,TRBV7-2,.,17,.,CASSPGGTLHSYNEQFF,TGTGCCAGCAGCCCAGGGGGGACTTTACACTCCTACAATGAGCAGTTCTTC
TRBJ2-5,TRBV5-1,.,14,.,CASSLLATQETQYF,TGCGCCAGCAGCTTGTTAGCCACACAAGAGACCCAGTACTTC
TRBJ1-2,TRBV29-1,TRBD1,14,.,CSVERGDRGYGYTF,TGCAGCGTTGAACGAGGGGACAGGGGATATGGCTACACCTTC
TRBJ1-6,TRBV19,.,14,.,CASSTGVLDSPLHF,TGTGCCAGTAGTACAGGGGTGTTGGATTCACCCCTCCACTTT
TRBJ1-1,TRBV4-1,.,14,.,CASSQAPGDTEAFF,TGCGCCAGCAGCCAGGCTCCCGGGGACACTGAAGCTTTCTTT
TRBJ1-6,TRBV7-2,.,15,.,CASSPYRGTNSPLHF,TGTGCCAGCAGCCCTTATCGGGGGACTAATTCACCCCTCCACTTT
TRBJ1-1,TRBV27,.,13,.,CASSLSRDGEAFF,TGTGCCAGCAGTTTATCGCGGGATGGTGAAGCTTTCTTT
TRBJ1-1,TRBV19,.,15,.,CASTSTGTENAEAFF,TGTGCCAGTACCTCGACCGGAACAGAGAACGCTGAAGCTTTCTTT
TRBJ2-2,TRBV2,.,17,.,CASSDMTVNSYTGELFF,TGTGCCAGCAGTGACATGACAGTCAATTCGTACACCGGGGAGCTGTTTTTT
TRBJ2-5,TRBV2,TRBD1,12,.,CASSEGDSRQYF,TGTGCCAGCAGTGAAGGGGACAGTCGGCAGTACTTC
TRBJ2-7,TRBV27,.,13,.,CASSWTVSYEQYF,TGTGCCAGCAGCTGGACAGTCTCCTACGAGCAGTACTTC
TRBJ1-6,TRBV6-4,.,14,few,CASSDSGANSPLHF,TGTGCCAGCAGTGACTCAGGGGCAAATTCACCCCTCCACTTT
TRBJ2-3,TRBV5-6,.,13,.,CASSSILADTQYF,TGTGCCAGCAGCTCCATCTTAGCAGATACGCAGTATTTT
TRBJ2-2,TRBV2,.,15,.,CASSRRALGVGELFF,TGTGCCAGCAGCCGGAGGGCCCTGGGGGTCGGGGAGCTGTTTTTT
TRBJ1-6,TRBV2,.,17,.,CASMRDTVSSYNSPLHF,TGTGCCAGCATGAGGGACACGGTATCCTCCTATAATTCACCCCTCCACTTT
TRBJ1-2,TRBV6-6,.,10,.,CASGNYGYTF,TGTGCCAGCGGCAACTATGGCTACACCTTC
TRBJ2-2,TRBV11-3,TRBD1,15,once,CASSFRQGHTGELFF,TGTGCCAGCAGCTTCCGACAGGGTCACACCGGGGAGCTGTTTTTT
TRBJ2-7,TRBV5-1,TRBD1,15,.,CASSPNGQGAREQYF,TGCGCCAGCAGCCCAAACGGACAGGGGGCAAGAGAGCAGTACTTC
TRBJ2-1,TRBV25-1,.,15,.,CASRNGEAGYNEQFF,TGTGCCAGCAGAAATGGGGAGGCGGGGTACAATGAGCAGTTCTTC
TRBJ2-3,TRBV5-1,TRBD2,17,.,CASSLASGGGLTDTQYF,TGCGCCAGCAGCTTGGCTTCGGGCGGGGGGCTCACAGATACGCAGTATTTT
TRBJ2-7,TRBV30,.,14,.,CAWRRAGRPYEQYF,TGTGCCTGGAGGAGGGCAGGGAGGCCCTACGAGCAGTACTTC
TRBJ1-5,TRBV4-2,TRBD1,17,.,CASSQSFADRGNQPQHF,TGTGCCAGCAGCCAATCATTCGCGGACAGGGGGAATCAGCCCCAGCATTTT
TRBJ1-1,TRBV6-5,TRBD1,15,.,CASSAIDRGNTEAFF,TGTGCCAGCAGTGCCATCGACAGGGGGAACACTGAAGCTTTCTTT
TRBJ1-6,TRBV5-1,TRBD1,16,.,CASSLMNRGYNSPLHF,TGCGCCAGCAGCTTGATGAACAGGGGTTATAATTCACCCCTCCACTTT
TRBJ1-6,TRBV6-5,.,16,.,CASSYVSDSYNSPLHF,TGTGCCAGCAGTTACGTTTCGGACTCCTATAATTCCCCCCTCCACTTT
TRBJ2-7,TRBV6-1,TRBD2,16,.,CASSDSGTSASYEQYF,TGTGCCAGCAGTGATTCCGGGACTAGCGCTTCCTACGAGCAGTACTTC
TRBJ2-7,TRBV5-1,.,13,.,CASSLYSTYEQYF,TGCGCCAGCAGCTTATACAGTACCTACGAGCAGTACTTC
TRBJ2-7,TRBV5-4,TRBD2,15,.,CASSYGTMSSYEQYF,TGTGCCAGCAGCTACGGGACTATGAGCTCCTACGAGCAGTACTTC
TRBJ2-7,TRBV6-5,.,16,.,CASSYSTSGQFYEQYF,TGTGCCAGCAGTTACTCTACTTCTGGACAGTTTTACGAGCAGTACTTC
TRBJ2-5,TRBV7-2,.,14,.,CASSYQGGQETQYF,TGTGCCAGCAGCTACCAGGGGGGACAAGAGACCCAGTACTTC
TRBJ1-2,TRBV30,.,13,.,CAWSRGDSYGYTF,TGTGCCTGGAGCAGGGGCGATAGCTATGGCTACACCTTC
TRBJ1-3,TRBV7-8,.,13,.,CASSPRGGNTIYF,TGTGCCAGCAGTCCTCGAGGCGGAAACACCATATATTTT
TRBJ1-6,TRBV19,TRBD1,19,.,CASSIFVGRTGDYNSPLHF,TGTGCCAGTAGTATTTTTGTTGGCCGAACAGGGGACTATAATTCACCCCTCCACTTT
TRBJ1-3,TRBV29-1,TRBD1,16,.,CSVEGTGGPSGNTIYF,TGCAGCGTTGAGGGGACAGGGGGCCCCTCTGGAAACACCATATATTTT
TRBJ1-1,TRBV7-2,.,13,.,CASSPYSGTEAFF,TGTGCCAGCAGCCCCTACAGCGGCACTGAAGCTTTCTTT
TRBJ2-7,TRBV10-3,.,14,.,CATSLHRESYEQYF,TGTGCCACCTCACTTCACAGGGAGTCCTACGAGCAGTACTTC
TRBJ2-5,TRBV5-6,TRBD2,15,.,CASSGLAGGEETQYF,TGTGCCAGCAGCGGTCTAGCGGGGGGGGAAGAGACCCAGTACTTC
TRBJ2-3,TRBV7-9,TRBD1,16,.,CASSSGQGALTDTQYF,TGTGCCAGCAGCTCAGGACAGGGGGCACTCACAGATACGCAGTATTTT
TRBJ1-2,TRBV30,.,15,.,CAWSPKGESDYGYTF,TGTGCCTGGAGCCCAAAGGGGGAGTCGGACTATGGCTACACCTTC
TRBJ2-1,TRBV18,TRBD2,14,.,CASSLRGGYNEQFF,TGTGCCAGCTCCCTCCGGGGGGGATACAATGAGCAGTTCTTC
TRBJ1-1,TRBV2,.,15,.,CASSDPGGVGTEAFF,TGTGCCAGCAGTGACCCCGGCGGGGTAGGCACTGAAGCTTTCTTT
TRBJ1-4,TRBV6-1,.,18,.,CASSDCPSLLVDNEKLFF,TGTGCCAGCAGTGACTGTCCAAGTCTCCTAGTCGACAATGAAAAACTGTTTTTT
TRBJ1-5,TRBV12-5,TRBD1,16,few,CASGLVTGTVIEPQHF,TGTGCTAGTGGTTTGGTGACCGGGACAGTTATAGAACCCCAGCATTTT
TRBJ2-3,TRBV7-3,TRBD1,19,once,CASSSPLPGQGSTTDTQYF,TGTGCCAGCAGCTCCCCCCTACCAGGACAGGGGTCCACCACAGATACGCAGTATTTT
TRBJ1-2,TRBV4-1,TRBD1,15,.,CASSQKTGSPYGYTF,TGCGCCAGCAGCCAGAAGACAGGGTCCCCCTATGGCTACACCTTC
TRBJ2-1,TRBV28,TRBD2,14,.,CASTPPSGYNEQFF,TGTGCCAGCACCCCACCTAGCGGCTACAATGAGCAGTTCTTC
TRBJ1-4,TRBV21-1,.,15,.,CASSTRELRGEKLFF,TGTGCCAGCAGCACCCGAGAATTACGAGGGGAAAAACTGTTTTTT
TRBJ2-5,TRBV7-7,TRBD1,15,.,CASSYQTGAEETQYF,TGTGCTAGCAGCTACCAGACAGGGGCCGAAGAGACCCAGTACTTC
TRBJ2-1,TRBV10-3,TRBD2,17,.,CAISYSGTSGLYNEQFF,TGTGCCATCAGTTACTCAGGGACTAGCGGGCTTTACAATGAGCAGTTCTTC
TRBJ2-3,TRBV30,TRBD1,16,.,CAWSVGTGGRTDTQYF,TGTGCCTGGAGTGTAGGCACAGGGGGACGCACAGATACGCAGTATTTT
TRBJ1-6,TRBV10-2,.,13,.,CASSESTGGPLHF,TGCGCCAGCAGTGAGTCGACGGGGGGGCCCCTCCACTTT
TRBJ1-1,TRBV11-2,.,14,.,CASSPATGDTEAFF,TGTGCCAGCAGCCCGGCGACAGGTGACACTGAAGCTTTCTTT
TRBJ1-1,TRBV30,.,13,.,CAWSVYPGTEAFF,TGTGCCTGGAGTGTATACCCGGGCACTGAAGCTTTCTTT
TRBJ1-1,TRBV5-1,.,16,.,CASSLRQIRGNTEAFF,TGCGCCAGCAGCTTGCGACAAATTCGTGGCAACACTGAAGCTTTCTTT
TRBJ1-5,TRBV5-1,.,14,.,CASSFLPGVEPQHF,TGCGCCAGCAGCTTTTTGCCGGGGGTTGAGCCCCAGCATTTT
TRBJ1-1,TRBV30,TRBD1,11,.,CAWSSGTDAFF,TGTGCCTGGAGTTCGGGGACAGACGCTTTCTTT
TRBJ2-5,TRBV19,.,16,once,CASSMPHRGGQETQYF,TGTGCCAGTAGTATGCCTCACAGGGGGGGCCAAGAGACCCAGTACTTC
TRBJ2-5,TRBV15,TRBD2,14,.,CATSIASGQETQYF,TGTGCCACCAGCATCGCTAGCGGGCAAGAGACCCAGTACTTC
TRBJ1-1,TRBV7-2,.,14,medium-sized,CASSLDRANTEAFF,TGTGCCAGCAGCTTAGACAGGGCGAACACTGAAGCTTTCTTT